This T cell receptor (beta chain) came from a study of blood T cells in healthy people across ages. About the research overall: Roughly one uniquely barcoded beta molecule per two T cells was captured.

PCR was performed a second time for roughly 6 to 12 cycles using a sample-barcoded 5' primer and a J-beta primer mix. TCRdb re-called the 5' RACE reads with MiXCR, one entry per CDR3 protein. The data show roughly 720,000 distinct CDR3 sequences, roughly 50% seen once. This CDR3 has 14 residues. Germline CDR1 DFQATT, CDR2 SNEGSKA (reference sequence). V gave up 4 bases and J gave up 6 bases, with 16 bases separating them. The sample consisted of blood. The TCR was taken from a man at least 80 years old in good health. The chain links TRBV20-1 to TRBJ1-5, with D tentatively TRBD1 (5 bases). CDR3 DNA: TGCAGTGCTATGGACATAGGCCACGCTCAGCCCCAGCATTTT. Its translation: CSAMDIGHAQPQHF.